The sequence of this T cell receptor beta chain was determined in a study of CD8 T cells in ankylosing spondylitis. This clonotype was counted at least ten times. Its antigen is unidentified. For TCR beta, libraries came from quantitative 5'-RACE with molecular barcodes. TCRdb itself ran the 5' RACE reads through MiXCR, one entry per CDR3 protein. Among about 240,000 distinct CDR3 sequences listed, around a tenth were seen once. Whole-study findings and limits: Characteristic of ankylosing spondylitis blood, it appeared, was a TCR beta motif comprising fewer than 10 highly homologous variants.

The clonotype originates from a male donor with ankylosing spondylitis or in good health (not recorded which). Sequencing input: blood, either unsorted or a sorted T cell fraction (not recorded which).

CDR3 coding DNA: TGTGCCAGCACCTCCGGCCGGGGGCAAGGAGAGACCCAGTACTTC. It translates to CASTSGRGQGETQYF. The chain joins TRBV7-2 to TRBJ2-5; D tentatively fits TRBD1 or TRBD2 (6 bases each). The CDR3 has 15 residues. Germline loops: CDR1 SGHTA, CDR2 FQGNSA. The V end was cut by 7 bases, the J end by 4 bases, with 19 bases between.